The 29 T cell receptor beta chains presented below share a single source sample, sequenced in a study of blood T cell repertoires in COVID-19. Clones were read by immunoSEQ multiplex PCR, and TCRdb kept only the in-frame ones, dropping some. Of 75,000 to 90,000 clones in the sample, over 80% were seen once. The sample was peripheral blood. Receptor source: a man older than 75 with acute or convalescent COVID-19.

The CDR3 loop is CATSDFGDTNEKLFF. The CDR3 DNA sequence: TGTGCCACCAGTGATTTCGGAGACACTAATGAAAAACTGTTTTTT. The rearrangement joins TRBV24-1 to TRBJ1-4; D gene unclear. The CDR3 is 15 residues long. Germline V CDR1 and CDR2: KGHDR, SFDVKD. Trimming removed 1 base at V and 2 bases at J, with 7 bases between.

The chain has TRBV10-1 and TRBJ2-7, with 8 positions matching TRBD1. Germline V gene lookup returns CDR1 WNHNN and CDR2 SYGVQD (reference sequence). The CDR3 covers 14 residues. J gave up 5 bases and V 2 bases, and 5 bases lay outside the gene matches. CDR3 nucleotides: TGCGCCAGCAGTGAGCTAGGACAGGGCGACGAGCAGTACTTC. Its protein product is CASSELGQGDEQYF.

This rearrangement joins TRBV18 to TRBJ1-1; 9 bases are a match to TRBD1. This CDR3 region has 15 residues. Losses at the gene ends were 2 bases for V and 3 bases for J; bases not matched to a gene: 4. Germline assignment: CDR1 KGHSH and CDR2 LQKENI. CDR3 DNA: TGTGCCAGCTCACCAGGGACAGGGTCGGACACTGAAGCTTTCTTT. This encodes CASSPGTGSDTEAFF.

This chain connects TRBV28 to TRBJ1-5; 8 bases map to TRBD1. This CDR3 is 14 amino acids long. V dropped 6 bases and J dropped 6; count of bases not matched to a gene: 7. CDR1 and CDR2 from the germline V gene are MDHEN and SYDVKM. The CDR3 reads CASRLLDRAQPQHF. The DNA for the CDR3 is TGTGCCAGCAGACTTCTGGACAGGGCTCAGCCCCAGCATTTT.

The V gene is TRBV6-5, the J gene TRBJ2-7, with 12 positions matching TRBD1. The V gene end was trimmed by 8 bases and the J gene end by 6 bases; junction bases not matched to a gene: 11. The CDR3 sequence is 15 residues long. CDR1 is MNHEY and CDR2 is SVGAGI in the germline V gene. The CDR3 sequence is CASRTSGTGGGEQYF. CDR3 in DNA: TGTGCCAGCCGAACTTCCGGGACAGGGGGCGGCGAGCAGTACTTC.

The V and J genes are TRBV19 and TRBJ1-1; possibly TRBD1 for D (6 bases). Germline V gene data show CDR1 as LNHDA and CDR2 as SQIVND (reference sequence). The CDR3 sequence is 15 residues long. V was trimmed by 7 bases and J by 0 bases, leaving 15 bases between them. The CDR3 region is CASKWGGQLNTEAFF. The CDR3 DNA reads as TGTGCCAGTAAGTGGGGTGGACAGTTGAACACTGAAGCTTTCTTT.

The chain carries TRBV6-6 and TRBJ2-2; TRBD1 might be the D (6 bases). Germline-derived CDR1 and CDR2 are MNHNY and SVGAGI (reference sequence). The V gene lost 6 bases and the J gene lost 0 bases, with 8 bases spanning the gap. The CDR3 totals 14 residues. Written as DNA, the CDR3 is TGTGCCAGCAGCGGGACAACGAACACCGGGGAGCTGTTTTTT. It yields the protein CASSGTTNTGELFF.

The CDR3 reads CASSLPGKGGSSPLHF. The CDR3 DNA follows: TGTGCCAGCAGTTTACCCGGGAAGGGTGGGAGTTCACCCCTCCACTTT. This chain joins TRBV27 and TRBJ1-6; D gene uncertain. The germline CDR1 and CDR2 sequences are MNHEY and SMNVEV (reference sequence). V lost 2 bases, J lost 9 bases, and 17 bases lay in between. The CDR3 consists of 16 residues.

V usage is TRBV5-5 and J usage is TRBJ1-1; no clear D gene. The CDR3 loop spans 14 amino acids. Germline V gene lookup returns CDR1 SGHKS and CDR2 YYEKEE (reference sequence). Trimming took off 7 bases at V and 1 base at J, with 14 bases between the two ends. CDR3 residues: CASSRLTGNTEAFF. The CDR3 bases are TGTGCCAGCTCCCGCCTGACGGGGAACACTGAAGCTTTCTTT.

The chain has TRBV11-2 and TRBJ1-5; D unresolved. The ends were cut back, 5 bases at V and 3 bases at J, with 8 bases in the middle. The CDR3 sequence is 13 residues long. Looked up from germline, CDR1 is SGHAT and CDR2 is FQNNGV. The CDR3 here is CASSQSINQPQHF. For the CDR3, the DNA is TGTGCCAGCAGCCAGTCCATCAATCAGCCCCAGCATTTT.

V and J are TRBV6-5 and TRBJ2-5; 11 bases fit TRBD1. CDR3 length: 14 amino acids. The V segment lost 6 bases and the J segment 5 bases; nucleotides outside the gene matches: 5. The germline CDR1 and CDR2 sequences are MNHEY and SVGAGI. The CDR3 DNA follows: TGTGCCAGCAGCCAGGGACAGGGGGTCGAGACCCAGTACTTC. Protein product: CASSQGQGVETQYF.

The V and J genes are TRBV7-2 and TRBJ2-2; TRBD1 matches 7 bases. The CDR3 has 16 amino acids. Losses at the gene ends were 1 base for V and 2 bases for J; bases not matched to a gene: 4. CDR1 and CDR2 (germline): SGHTA, FQGNSA. Here the CDR3 reads CASSLVRGLNTGELFF. In nucleotides, the CDR3 is TGTGCCAGCAGCTTAGTTAGGGGGCTTAACACCGGGGAGCTGTTTTTT.

This clone occurred once. The genes are TRBV3-1 (or the pseudogene TRBV3-2) and TRBJ1-1; the D gene is possibly TRBD1 (5 bases). Germline assignment: CDR1 LGHDT and CDR2 YNNKEL (reference sequence). The CDR3 spans 14 residues. Trimming stripped 4 bases from V and 1 base from J, with 10 bases between. The CDR3 loop is CASSRRGENTEAFF. DNA for the CDR3: TGTGCCAGCAGCCGCCGGGGGGAGAACACTGAAGCTTTCTTT.

The chain has TRBV28 and TRBJ1-2; the D is unclear. The CDR3 is 13 residues long. Per germline, CDR1 MDHEN and CDR2 SYDVKM. V dropped 7 bases and J dropped 0 bases, with 9 bases sitting between them. CDR3 nucleotide sequence: TGTGCCAGCAACTCCGGGACTAACTATGGCTACACCTTC. Protein: CASNSGTNYGYTF.

The chain joins TRBV5-1 to TRBJ2-7; 8 bases fit TRBD1. Per germline, CDR1 SGHRS and CDR2 YFSETQ. The CDR3 length is 14 residues. V dropped 4 bases and J dropped 0; count of bases not matched to a gene: 3. This chain's CDR3 is CASSEGTGSYEQYF. Here the CDR3 DNA reads TGCGCCAGCAGCGAGGGGACAGGCTCCTACGAGCAGTACTTC.

V and J are TRBV6-5 and TRBJ1-2; D unclear. This CDR3 has 14 amino acids. Germline values: CDR1 MNHEY, CDR2 SVGAGI. The V end was cut by 5 bases, the J end by 8 bases, with 18 bases between. Written as DNA, the CDR3 is TGTGCCAGCAGTCGGCAAAATTGGGGAGAGGGCTACACCTTC. Its protein is CASSRQNWGEGYTF.

The genes are TRBV6-5 and TRBJ1-2; D might be TRBD1 (5 bases). Trimming removed 4 bases from V and 1 base from J, with 13 bases in between. The CDR3 spans 15 residues. In germline, CDR1 is MNHEY, CDR2 SVGAGI. The DNA for the CDR3 is TGTGCCAGCAGTTCAACAGGATATATTAACTATGGCTACACCTTC. This translates into CASSSTGYINYGYTF.

This clone was seen once. The chain employs TRBV7-6 and TRBJ2-3; unclear D gene. The CDR3 has 11 amino acids. Trimming removed 5 bases at V and 3 bases at J, with 3 bases between. Per the germline V gene, CDR1 is SGHVS and CDR2 is FNYEAQ. CDR3 nucleotide sequence: TGTGCCAGCAGCCGGACAGATACGCAGTATTTT. This codes for CASSRTDTQYF. The full variable domain, completed using reference TRBV7-6 and TRBJ2-3, is GAGVSQSPRYKVTKRGQDVALRCDPISGHVSLYWYRQALGQGPEFLTYFNYEAQQDKSGLPNDRFSAERPEGSISTLTIQRTEQRDSAMYRCASSRTDTQYFGPGTRLTVL.

The rearrangement uses TRBV2 and TRBJ1-2; TRBD1 agrees at 7 bases. This CDR3 contains 14 residues. Trimming removed 6 bases from V and 0 bases from J; junction bases left unmatched: 4. Germline loops: CDR1 SNHLY, CDR2 FYNNEI. The CDR3 region is CASRGTAANYGYTF. The CDR3 nucleotides read TGTGCCAGCAGAGGGACAGCCGCTAACTATGGCTACACCTTC.

The chain recombines TRBV3-1 (or the pseudogene TRBV3-2) with TRBJ1-4; maybe TRBD1 (5 bases). CDR1 and CDR2 from the germline V gene are LGHDT and YNNKEL (reference sequence). V was clipped by 1 base and J by 8 bases, with 17 bases between them. There are 16 residues in the CDR3. The CDR3 coding sequence is TGTGCCAGCAGCCAAGGGCCGGGCAGGGCCAACGAAAAACTGTTTTTT. This gives the protein CASSQGPGRANEKLFF.

This chain uses TRBV6-4 with TRBJ2-7; 7 positions agree with TRBD2. The germline gives CDR1 MRHNA, CDR2 SNTAGT. J gave up 0 bases and V 5 bases, and 7 bases lay outside the gene matches. The CDR3 loop spans 15 amino acids. CDR3 protein: CASSLSSGPSYEQYF. The CDR3 DNA reads as TGTGCCAGCAGTTTGTCTAGCGGACCCTCCTACGAGCAGTACTTC.

The chain joins TRBV19 to TRBJ2-7; D is perhaps TRBD1 (6 bases). CDR3 length: 15 amino acids. V gave up 7 bases and J gave up 3 bases, with 19 bases separating them. Germline V CDR1 and CDR2: LNHDA, SQIVND (reference sequence). CDR3: CASKESQGPVYEQYF. The CDR3 DNA follows: TGTGCCAGTAAAGAATCACAGGGCCCGGTCTACGAGCAGTACTTC.

This chain connects TRBV7-8 to TRBJ1-5; D not resolved. The V gene lost 6 bases and the J gene lost 0 bases, with 12 bases spanning the gap. This CDR3 has 15 residues. The germline V gene has CDR1 SGHVS and CDR2 FQNEAQ. The CDR3: CASRPIEYSNQPQHF. In nucleotides, the CDR3 is TGTGCCAGCAGGCCCATAGAATATAGCAATCAGCCCCAGCATTTT.

The chain joins TRBV7-3 to TRBJ2-4; 9 bases agree with TRBD1. This CDR3 spans 14 amino acids. Germline loops: CDR1 SGHTA, CDR2 FQGTGA. Unmatched junction bases numbered 6, after V lost 4 bases and J lost 8 bases. CDR3 residues: CASSSPGQGDIQYF. CDR3 sequence (DNA): TGTGCCAGCAGCTCTCCGGGACAGGGTGACATTCAGTACTTC.

This chain links TRBV19 with TRBJ2-7; 8 bases are shared with TRBD2. Germline trimming cut 5 bases from V and 5 bases from J; bases unmatched to any gene: 11. CDR1 is LNHDA and CDR2 is SQIVND in the germline V gene (reference sequence). There are 15 residues in the CDR3. CDR3 sequence: CASSSSEGTRNEQYF. The CDR3 region has the DNA TGTGCCAGTAGTTCCTCCGAGGGGACTAGAAACGAGCAGTACTTC.

The rearrangement links TRBV5-1 to TRBJ2-3; the match to TRBD1 covers 12 bases. The V gene's germline CDR1 is SGHRS and CDR2 YFSETQ. V was clipped by 4 bases and J by 1 base; unmatched bases: 4. The CDR3 totals 16 residues. The CDR3 bases are TGCGCCAGCAGCCAGGGACAGGGGGCTCGCACAGATACGCAGTATTTT. This encodes CASSQGQGARTDTQYF. Supplemented by reference TRBV5-1 and TRBJ2-3, the full variable domain reads KAGVTQTPRYLIKTRGQQVTLSCSPISGHRSVSWYQQTPGQGLQFLFEYFSETQRNKGNFPGRFSGRQFSNSRSEMNVSTLELGDSALYLCASSQGQGARTDTQYFGPGTRLTVL.

This rearrangement joins TRBV7-8 to TRBJ2-4; 7 bases are a match to TRBD2. J gave up 5 bases and V 0 bases, and 1 base lay outside the gene matches. Germline V gene lookup returns CDR1 SGHVS and CDR2 FQNEAQ. This CDR3 has 14 amino acids. CDR3 region: CASSLAGLENIQYF. In DNA form, the CDR3 reads TGTGCCAGCAGCTTAGCAGGACTAGAAAACATTCAGTACTTC. Looking up the rest from reference TRBV7-8 and TRBJ2-4 gives the full variable domain: GAGVSQSPRYKVAKRGQDVALRCDPISGHVSLFWYQQALGQGPEFLTYFQNEAQLDKSGLPSDRFFAERPEGSVSTLKIQRTQQEDSAVYLCASSLAGLENIQYFGAGTRLSVL.

V is TRBV6-5 and J is TRBJ1-5; maybe TRBD1 (5 bases). The germline V and J ends were trimmed by 5 bases and 11 bases, with 13 bases remaining between them. This CDR3 has 12 residues. Germline V gene sequence: CDR1 MNHEY, CDR2 SVGAGI. The CDR3 coding sequence is TGTGCCAGCAGTACGGACACCCAGTCCCAGCATTTT. It specifies CASSTDTQSQHF.

The chain carries TRBV28 and TRBJ1-2; TRBD1 agrees at 7 bases. J lost 3 bases, V lost 3 bases, and 4 bases had no gene match. The germline V gene has CDR1 MDHEN and CDR2 SYDVKM. This CDR3 contains 14 residues. CDR3 in DNA: TGTGCCAGCAGTTTGGGACAGAAGGACTATGGCTACACCTTC. Its protein product is CASSLGQKDYGYTF.